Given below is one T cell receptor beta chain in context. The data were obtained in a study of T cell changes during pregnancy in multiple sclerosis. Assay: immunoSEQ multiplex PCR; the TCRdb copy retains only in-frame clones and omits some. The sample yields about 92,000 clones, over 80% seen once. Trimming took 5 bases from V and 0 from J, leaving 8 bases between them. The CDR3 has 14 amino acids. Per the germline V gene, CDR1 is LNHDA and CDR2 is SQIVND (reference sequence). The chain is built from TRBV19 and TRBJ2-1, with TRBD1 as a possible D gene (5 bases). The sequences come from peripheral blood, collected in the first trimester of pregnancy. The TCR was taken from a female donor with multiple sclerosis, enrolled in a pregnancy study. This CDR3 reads CASSGAASYNEQFF. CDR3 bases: TGTGCCAGTAGTGGGGCTGCCTCCTACAATGAGCAGTTCTTC.